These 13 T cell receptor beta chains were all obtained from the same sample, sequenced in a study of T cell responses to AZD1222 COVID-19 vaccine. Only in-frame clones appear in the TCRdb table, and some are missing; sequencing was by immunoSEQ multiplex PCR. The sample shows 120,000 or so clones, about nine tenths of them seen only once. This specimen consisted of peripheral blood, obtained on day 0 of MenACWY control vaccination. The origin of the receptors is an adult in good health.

In DNA form, the CDR3 reads TGTGCCAGCAGCTTGGCGACAGGGAACTATGGCTACACCTTC. This gives the protein CASSLATGNYGYTF. The J gene is TRBJ1-2, the V gene TRBV5-4; 7 nucleotides agree with TRBD1. V shed 0 bases, J shed 2 bases, and the junction held 1 base outside the gene matches. CDR1 and CDR2 from the germline V gene are SGHNT and YYREEE (reference sequence). The CDR3 is 14 residues long.

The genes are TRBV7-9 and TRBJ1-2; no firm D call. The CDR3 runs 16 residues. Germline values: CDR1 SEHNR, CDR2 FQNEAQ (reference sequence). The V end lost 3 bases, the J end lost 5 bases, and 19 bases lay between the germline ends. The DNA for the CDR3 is TGTGCCAGCAGCTTCCAAGGCCAGGCAAGCCCTTATGGCTACACCTTC. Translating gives CASSFQGQASPYGYTF.

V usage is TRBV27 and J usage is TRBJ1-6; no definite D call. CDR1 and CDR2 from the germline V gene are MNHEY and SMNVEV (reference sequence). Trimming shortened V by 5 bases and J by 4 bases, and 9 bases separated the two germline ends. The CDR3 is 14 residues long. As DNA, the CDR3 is TGTGCCAGCAGTCTTCAGGTTTATAATTCACCCCTCCACTTT. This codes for CASSLQVYNSPLHF.

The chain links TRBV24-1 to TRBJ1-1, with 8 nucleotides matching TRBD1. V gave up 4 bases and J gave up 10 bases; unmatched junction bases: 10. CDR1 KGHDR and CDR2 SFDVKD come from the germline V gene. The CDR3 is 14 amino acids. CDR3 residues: CATSDPGQGGGAFF. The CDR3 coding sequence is TGTGCCACCAGTGACCCAGGACAGGGTGGCGGAGCTTTCTTT.

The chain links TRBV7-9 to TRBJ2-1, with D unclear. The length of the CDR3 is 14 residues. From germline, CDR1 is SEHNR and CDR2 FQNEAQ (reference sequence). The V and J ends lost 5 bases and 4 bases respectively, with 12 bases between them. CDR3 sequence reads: CASSRLDLYNEQFF. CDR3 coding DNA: TGTGCCAGCAGCCGACTGGACCTTTACAATGAGCAGTTCTTC.

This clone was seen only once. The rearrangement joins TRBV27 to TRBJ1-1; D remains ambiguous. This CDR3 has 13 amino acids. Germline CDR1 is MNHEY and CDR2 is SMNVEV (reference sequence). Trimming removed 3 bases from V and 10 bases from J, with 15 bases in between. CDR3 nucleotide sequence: TGTGCCAGCAGTTTGATTCATGGGAGATCAGCTTTCTTT. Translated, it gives CASSLIHGRSAFF.

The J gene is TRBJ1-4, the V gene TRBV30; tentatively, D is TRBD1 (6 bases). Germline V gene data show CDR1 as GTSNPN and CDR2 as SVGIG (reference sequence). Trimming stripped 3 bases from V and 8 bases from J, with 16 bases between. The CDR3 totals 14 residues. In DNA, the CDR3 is TGTGCCTGGAGCTCCCGGGACATGAGAGAAAAACTGTTTTTT. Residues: CAWSSRDMREKLFF. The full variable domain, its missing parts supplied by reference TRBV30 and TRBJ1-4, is SQTIHQWPATLVQPVGSPLSLECTVEGTSNPNLYWYRQAAGRGLQLLFYSVGIGQISSEVPQNLSASRPQDRQFILSSKKLLLSDSGFYLCAWSSRDMREKLFFGSGTQLSVL.

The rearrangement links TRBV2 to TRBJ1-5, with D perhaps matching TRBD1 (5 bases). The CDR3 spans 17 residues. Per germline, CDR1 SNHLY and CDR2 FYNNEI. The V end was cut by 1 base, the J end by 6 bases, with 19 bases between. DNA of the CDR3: TGTGCCAGCAGTGAAGGTCAGGCAGGGACGAGGACTCAGCCCCAGCATTTT. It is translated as CASSEGQAGTRTQPQHF.

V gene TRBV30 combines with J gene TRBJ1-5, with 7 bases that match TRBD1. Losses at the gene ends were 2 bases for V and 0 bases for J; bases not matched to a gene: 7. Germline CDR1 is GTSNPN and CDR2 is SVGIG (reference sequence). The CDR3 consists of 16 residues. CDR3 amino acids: CAWSPRTGYSNQPQHF. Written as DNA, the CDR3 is TGTGCCTGGAGTCCCCGGACAGGATATAGCAATCAGCCCCAGCATTTT.

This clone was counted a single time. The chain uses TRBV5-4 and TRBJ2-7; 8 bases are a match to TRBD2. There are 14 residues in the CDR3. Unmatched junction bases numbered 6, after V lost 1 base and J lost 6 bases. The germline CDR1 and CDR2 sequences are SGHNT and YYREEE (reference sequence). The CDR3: CASSLQGLEVEQYF. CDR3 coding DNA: TGTGCCAGCAGCTTGCAGGGACTAGAGGTCGAGCAGTACTTC.

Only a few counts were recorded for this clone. The CDR3 region has the DNA TGTGCCAGCAGTTACGAGGGCGGGCAGCCCCAGCATTTT. This gives the protein CASSYEGGQPQHF. The rearrangement uses TRBV6-2 or TRBV6-3 and TRBJ1-5; D remains unclear. V dropped 2 bases and J dropped 7 bases, with 9 bases sitting between them. The CDR3 is made up of 13 amino acids. CDR1 is MNHEY and CDR2 is SVGEGT in the germline V gene.

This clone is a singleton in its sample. DNA of the CDR3: TGTGCCAGCAGCGCAATTAGCACAGGGGGCAATCAGCCCCAGCATTTT. This translates into CASSAISTGGNQPQHF. J is TRBJ1-5 and V is TRBV2; TRBD1 agrees at 7 bases. J was trimmed by 2 bases and V by 6 bases; bases with no gene match: 10. The V gene's germline CDR1 is SNHLY and CDR2 FYNNEI. The CDR3 loop spans 16 amino acids.

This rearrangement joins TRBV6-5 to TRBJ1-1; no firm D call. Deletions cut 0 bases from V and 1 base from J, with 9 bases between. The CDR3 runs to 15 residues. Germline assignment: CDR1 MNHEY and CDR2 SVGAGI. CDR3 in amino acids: CASSYSGRKNTEAFF. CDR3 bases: TGTGCCAGCAGTTACTCAGGGCGGAAGAACACTGAAGCTTTCTTT.